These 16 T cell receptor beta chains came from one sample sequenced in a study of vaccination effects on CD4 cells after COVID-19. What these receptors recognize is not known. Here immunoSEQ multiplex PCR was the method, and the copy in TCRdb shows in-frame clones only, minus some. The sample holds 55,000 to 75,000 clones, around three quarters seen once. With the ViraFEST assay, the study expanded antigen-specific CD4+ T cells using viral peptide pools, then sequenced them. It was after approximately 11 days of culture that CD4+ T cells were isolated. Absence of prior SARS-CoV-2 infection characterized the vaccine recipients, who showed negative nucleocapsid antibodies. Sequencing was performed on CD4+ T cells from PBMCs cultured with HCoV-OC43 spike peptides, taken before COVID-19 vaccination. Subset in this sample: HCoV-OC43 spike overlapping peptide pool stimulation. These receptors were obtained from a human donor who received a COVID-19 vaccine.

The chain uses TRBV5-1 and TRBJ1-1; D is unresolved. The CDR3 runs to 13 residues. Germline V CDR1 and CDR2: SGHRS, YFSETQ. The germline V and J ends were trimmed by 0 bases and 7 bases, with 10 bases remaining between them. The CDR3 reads CASSLGAEGEAFF. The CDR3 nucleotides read TGCGCCAGCAGCTTGGGGGCGGAGGGTGAAGCTTTCTTT.

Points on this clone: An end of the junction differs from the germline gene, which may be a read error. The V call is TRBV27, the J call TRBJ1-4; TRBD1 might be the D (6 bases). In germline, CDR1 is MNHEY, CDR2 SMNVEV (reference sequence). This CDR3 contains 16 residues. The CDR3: CASSPNPGTTNEKLFF. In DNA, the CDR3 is TGTGCCAGCAGCCCTAATCCCGGGACAACGAATGAAAAACTGTTTTTT.

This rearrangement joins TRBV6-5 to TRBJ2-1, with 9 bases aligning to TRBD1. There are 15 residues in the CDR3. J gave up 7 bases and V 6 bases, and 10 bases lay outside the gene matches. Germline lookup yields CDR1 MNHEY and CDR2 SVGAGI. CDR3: CASSWDREPLNEQFF. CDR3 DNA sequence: TGTGCCAGCAGCTGGGACAGGGAGCCCCTGAATGAGCAGTTCTTC.

The CDR3 loop is CAISATIAGGNKNIQYF. For the CDR3, the DNA is TGTGCCATCAGTGCTACCATAGCGGGGGGGAACAAAAACATTCAGTACTTC. The chain employs TRBV10-3 and TRBJ2-4; 11 nucleotides line up with TRBD2. Germline V gene sequence: CDR1 ENHRY, CDR2 SYGVKD. V lost 4 bases to trimming and J lost 3 bases; unmatched junction nucleotides: 8. The CDR3 length is 17 residues.

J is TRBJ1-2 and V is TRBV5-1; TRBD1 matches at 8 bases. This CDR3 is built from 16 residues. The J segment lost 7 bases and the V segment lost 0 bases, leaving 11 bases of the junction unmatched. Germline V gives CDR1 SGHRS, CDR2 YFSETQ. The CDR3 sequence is CASSLARGPTTGGYTF. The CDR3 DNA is TGCGCCAGCAGCTTGGCCAGGGGGCCCACAACCGGTGGCTACACCTTC.

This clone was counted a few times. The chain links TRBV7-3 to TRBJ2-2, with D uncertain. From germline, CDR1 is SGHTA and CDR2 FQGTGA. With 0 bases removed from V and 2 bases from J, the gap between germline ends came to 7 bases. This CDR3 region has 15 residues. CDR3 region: CASSLTGRNTGELFF. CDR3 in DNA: TGTGCCAGCAGCTTAACCGGCCGCAACACCGGGGAGCTGTTTTTT.

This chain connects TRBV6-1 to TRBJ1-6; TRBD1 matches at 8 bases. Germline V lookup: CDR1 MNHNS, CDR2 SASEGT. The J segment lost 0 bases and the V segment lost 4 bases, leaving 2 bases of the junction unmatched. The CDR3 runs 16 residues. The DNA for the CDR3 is TGTGCCAGCAGTGTCGGGACAGGCTCCTATAATTCACCCCTCCACTTT. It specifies CASSVGTGSYNSPLHF.

The CDR3 sequence: CARSFSHRLCEQYV. DNA for the CDR3: TGTGCCAGAAGCTTTAGTCACCGCCTTTGCGAGCAGTACGTC. This chain connects TRBV5-3 to TRBJ2-7, with D unclear. TRBV5-3 is an ORF; its function is uncertain. The CDR3 is 14 amino acids. Trimming removed 2 bases from V and 6 bases from J, with 15 bases in between.

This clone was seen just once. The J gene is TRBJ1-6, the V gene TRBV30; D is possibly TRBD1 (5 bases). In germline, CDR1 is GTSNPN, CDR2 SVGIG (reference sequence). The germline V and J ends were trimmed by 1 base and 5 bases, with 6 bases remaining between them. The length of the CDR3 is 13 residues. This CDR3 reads CAWSAGHNSPLHF. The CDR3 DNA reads TGTGCCTGGAGTGCGGGACATAATTCACCCCTCCACTTT.

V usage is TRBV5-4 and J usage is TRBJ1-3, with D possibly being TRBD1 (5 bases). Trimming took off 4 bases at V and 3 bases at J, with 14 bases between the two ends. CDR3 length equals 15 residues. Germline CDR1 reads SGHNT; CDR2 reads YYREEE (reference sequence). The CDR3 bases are TGTGCCAGCAGCGGGCTCGGGGGAAGTGGAAACACCATATATTTT. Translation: CASSGLGGSGNTIYF.

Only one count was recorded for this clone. In nucleotides, the CDR3 is TGTGCCAGTAGTATCGTGGAAGGAGGGGAGCTGTTTTTT. Translating gives CASSIVEGGELFF. The rearrangement joins TRBV19 to TRBJ2-2; D gene ambiguous. The CDR3 has 13 residues. The V end was cut by 3 bases, the J end by 8 bases, with 10 bases between. Germline loops: CDR1 LNHDA, CDR2 SQIVND (reference sequence). The whole variable domain, remainder taken from reference TRBV19 and TRBJ2-2, is DGGITQSPKYLFRKEGQNVTLSCEQNLNHDAMYWYRQDPGQGLRLIYYSQIVNDFQKGDIAEGYSVSREKKESFPLTVTSAQKNPTAFYLCASSIVEGGELFFGEGSRLTVL.

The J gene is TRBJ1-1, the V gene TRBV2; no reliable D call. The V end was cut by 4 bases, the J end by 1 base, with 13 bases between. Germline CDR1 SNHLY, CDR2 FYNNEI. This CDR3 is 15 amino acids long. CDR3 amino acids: CASSVEEGRNTEAFF. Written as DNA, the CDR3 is TGTGCCAGCAGTGTAGAGGAGGGTCGGAACACTGAAGCTTTCTTT.

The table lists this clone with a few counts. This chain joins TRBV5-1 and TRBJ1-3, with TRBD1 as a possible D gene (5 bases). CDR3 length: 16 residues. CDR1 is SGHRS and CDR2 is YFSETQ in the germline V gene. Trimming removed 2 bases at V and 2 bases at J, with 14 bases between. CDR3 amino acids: CASSFSAQGTGNTIYF. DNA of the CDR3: TGCGCCAGCAGCTTCTCCGCGCAGGGTACTGGAAACACCATATATTTT. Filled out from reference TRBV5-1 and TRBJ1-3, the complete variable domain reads KAGVTQTPRYLIKTRGQQVTLSCSPISGHRSVSWYQQTPGQGLQFLFEYFSETQRNKGNFPGRFSGRQFSNSRSEMNVSTLELGDSALYLCASSFSAQGTGNTIYFGEGSWLTVV.

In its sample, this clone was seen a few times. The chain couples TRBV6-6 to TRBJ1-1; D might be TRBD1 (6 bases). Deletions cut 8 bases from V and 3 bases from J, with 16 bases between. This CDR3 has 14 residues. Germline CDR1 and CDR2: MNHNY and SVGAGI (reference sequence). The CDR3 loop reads CASYPNRGDTEAFF. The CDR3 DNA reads TGTGCCAGCTACCCCAATAGGGGGGACACTGAAGCTTTCTTT.

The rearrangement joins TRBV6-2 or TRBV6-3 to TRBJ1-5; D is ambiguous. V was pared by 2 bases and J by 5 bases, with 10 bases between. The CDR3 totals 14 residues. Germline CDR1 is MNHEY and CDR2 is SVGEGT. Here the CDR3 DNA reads TGTGCCAGCAGTTACCCAAGGACCGATCAGCCCCAGCATTTT. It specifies CASSYPRTDQPQHF.

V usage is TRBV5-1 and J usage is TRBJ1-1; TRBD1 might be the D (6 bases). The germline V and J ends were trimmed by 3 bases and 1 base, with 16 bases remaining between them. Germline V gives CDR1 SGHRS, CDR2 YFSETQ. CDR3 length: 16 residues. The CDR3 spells CASSWDEQGGNTEAFF. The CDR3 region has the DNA TGCGCCAGCAGCTGGGACGAACAGGGAGGGAACACTGAAGCTTTCTTT.